This T cell receptor (beta chain) was sequenced in a study of radiation and T cells in renal cell carcinoma. This clone was observed a single time. Germline loops: CDR1 SGHTA, CDR2 FQGNSA. The CDR3 contains 14 residues. Losses at the gene ends were 4 bases for V and 7 bases for J; bases not matched to a gene: 4. The time point: baseline pretreatment blood. Treatment defined: 15 Gy SBRT to primary tumor, nephrectomy 4 weeks later. Libraries were prepared by immunoSEQ multiplex PCR; TCRdb keeps only in-frame clonotypes and omits some of them. The sample contains about 130,000 clones, approximately 91% of which appear only once.

This receptor was identified in a woman in her forties or fifties with renal cell carcinoma. The specimen was blood, collected from a patient whose treatment included radiotherapy and nephrectomy. The chain has TRBV7-2 and TRBJ2-5; 12 bases match TRBD2. This CDR3 is CASSSTSGSRTQYF. In DNA form, the CDR3 reads TGTGCCAGCAGCTCGACTAGCGGGAGTAGGACCCAGTACTTC.